A selection of T cell receptor beta chains follows, all from one sample in a study of T cell changes during pregnancy in multiple sclerosis. The table came from immunoSEQ multiplex PCR; TCRdb's copy has only in-frame clones and leaves some out. This table holds about 22,000 clones, over 85% found once. The sequences come from CD8+ T cells from peripheral blood mononuclear cells, collected in the third trimester of pregnancy. Receptors were obtained from a female donor with multiple sclerosis, enrolled in a pregnancy study. Each CDR3 is given with its conserved first and last residue. D genes are given only for firm matches. Expanded clones are given a class, and other clones once, few, many or no size at all.

J gene,D gene,clone size,V gene,CDR3 protein
TRBJ2-5,-,-,TRBV28,CASTLSWGREETQYF
TRBJ2-5,-,-,TRBV9,CASSVSGAQETQYF
TRBJ1-3,-,once,TRBV6-1,CASSEEDNGNTIYF
TRBJ2-7,-,once,TRBV21-1,CASSNWREQYF
TRBJ2-1,-,-,TRBV27,CASSFGHEQFF
TRBJ2-3,-,few,TRBV5-1,CASSLETDTDTQYF
TRBJ1-3,-,few,TRBV7-9,CASQREGEGNTIYF
TRBJ2-1,TRBD1,-,TRBV6-4,CASSDGTGGNEQFF
TRBJ2-1,TRBD2,-,TRBV4-3,CASSQDTSGGDHNEQFF
TRBJ2-1,-,-,TRBV5-1,CASSLEGQSTNEQFF
TRBJ1-3,-,-,TRBV4-2,CASSQDERGWGNTIYF
TRBJ2-1,TRBD1,-,TRBV4-2,CASSPGTGNYNEQFF
TRBJ2-1,-,-,TRBV4-3,CASSLGQGRDNEQFF
TRBJ1-5,TRBD1,-,TRBV28,CASSLDRGQRSNQPQHF
TRBJ1-1,TRBD1,-,TRBV4-3,CASSQDRRQGAGRGAFF
TRBJ2-2,-,-,TRBV6-1,CAITQEYTGELFF
TRBJ2-3,TRBD2,-,TRBV6-4,CASSVASGGVDTQYF
TRBJ2-3,TRBD1,-,TRBV27,CASSLSQGAGLPQYF
TRBJ1-1,-,-,TRBV27,CASSLQGVSEAFF
TRBJ1-1,TRBD1,-,TRBV6-5,CASAQGQGSTEAFF
TRBJ1-2,-,-,TRBV5-8,CASRQSGTGYGYTF
TRBJ1-2,-,-,TRBV28,CASSLDTGQHTF
TRBJ2-7,TRBD2,-,TRBV12-5,CASGGTSLNEQYF
-,-,-,TRBV6-5,CASSFGADTQHF
TRBJ2-7,TRBD1,-,TRBV5-4,CASSIRTGSDEQYF
TRBJ2-1,-,-,TRBV4-1,CASSQDDGLRNEQFF
TRBJ1-4,-,medium-sized,TRBV4-3,CASSQARGYNEKLFF
TRBJ2-7,TRBD2,-,TRBV2,CASSETSSLAGEPGLAYEQYF
TRBJ2-1,-,-,TRBV11-2,CASTLAYEQFF
TRBJ2-1,-,few,TRBV4-1,CASSQDLASQANEQFF
TRBJ1-1,-,-,TRBV7-9,CASSLESWGVTEAFF